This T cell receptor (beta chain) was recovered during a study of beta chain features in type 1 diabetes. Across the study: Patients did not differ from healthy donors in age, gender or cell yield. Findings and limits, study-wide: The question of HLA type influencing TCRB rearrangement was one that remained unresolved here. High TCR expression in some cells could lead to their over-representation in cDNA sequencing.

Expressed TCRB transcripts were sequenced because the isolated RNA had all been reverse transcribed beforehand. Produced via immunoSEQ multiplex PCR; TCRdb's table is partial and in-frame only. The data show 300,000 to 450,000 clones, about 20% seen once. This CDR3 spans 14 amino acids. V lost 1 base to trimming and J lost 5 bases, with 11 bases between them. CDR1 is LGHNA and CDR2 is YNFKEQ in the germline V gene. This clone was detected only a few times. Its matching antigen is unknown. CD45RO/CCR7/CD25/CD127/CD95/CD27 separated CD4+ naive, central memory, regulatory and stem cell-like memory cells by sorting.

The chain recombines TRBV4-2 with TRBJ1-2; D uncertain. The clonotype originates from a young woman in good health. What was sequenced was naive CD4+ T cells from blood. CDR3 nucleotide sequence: TGTGCCAGCAGCCAAGGCCGCGGAACTTATGGCTACACCTTC. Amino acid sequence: CASSQGRGTYGYTF.